A selection of T cell receptor beta chains follows, all from one sample in a study of blood T cells in healthy people across ages. TCRdb analysed the 5' RACE reads with MiXCR anew, one entry per CDR3 protein. The profile shows fewer than 950,000 distinct CDR3 sequences, roughly 50% of them singletons. Material: blood. The receptors originated from an older man in good health. The CDR3 runs from the conserved cysteine through the conserved F or W. A D gene is named only where the DNA matches it firmly. Clone size is shown for a subset of rows, as once, few, many or a class of expanded clone.

-,18,TRBD1,TRBV7-2,TRBJ1-2,TGTGCCAGCAGCTTAATCGGGACAGGGGGCAAGTCGAACTATGGCTACACCTTC,CASSLIGTGGKSNYGYTF
-,14,TRBD2,TRBV7-2,TRBJ2-5,TGTGCCAGCAGCTTACGCGGGAGTGGAGAGACCCAGTACTTC,CASSLRGSGETQYF
-,15,-,TRBV4-2,TRBJ1-6,TGTGCCAGCAGCCCACGACAGGAGGGGGATTCACCCCTCCACTTT,CASSPRQEGDSPLHF
-,15,-,TRBV11-2,TRBJ2-1,TGTGCCAGCAGCTTAAGACAGGCCACGGTCAATGAGCAGTTCTTC,CASSLRQATVNEQFF
-,18,TRBD2,TRBV2,TRBJ2-7,TGTGCCAGCAGTGAACTAGGACTAGCGGGGGGGAGCTCCTACGAGCAGTACTTC,CASSELGLAGGSSYEQYF
few,14,-,TRBV12-3/TRBV12-4,TRBJ2-7,TGTGCCAGCAGTTTCCGACAGGGACTCTACGAGCAGTACTTC,CASSFRQGLYEQYF
-,17,-,TRBV21-1,TRBJ2-7,TGTGCCAGCAGCACCGACACTAGCGGGGGGCTACGCTACGAGCAGTACTTC,CASSTDTSGGLRYEQYF
-,17,-,TRBV2,TRBJ1-4,TGTGCCAGCAGTGAAAACTTTCCCTGGGCAACTAATGAAAAACTGTTTTTT,CASSENFPWATNEKLFF
-,16,TRBD1,TRBV9,TRBJ2-2,TGTGCCAGCAGCGGTGCACAGGGGACAGACCCCGGGGAGCTGTTTTTT,CASSGAQGTDPGELFF
-,15,-,TRBV5-1,TRBJ2-1,TGCGCCAGCAGCTTGGCCCGGGAGAGGGCCCATGAGCAGTTCTTC,CASSLARERAHEQFF
-,12,TRBD2,TRBV20-1,TRBJ2-1,TGCAGTGCTAGCGGGAGGGCGAATGAGCAGTTCTTC,CSASGRANEQFF
-,13,-,TRBV11-2,TRBJ2-1,TGTGCCAGCAGCTTAGGGGAGCGTTACGAGCAGTTCTTC,CASSLGERYEQFF
-,14,TRBD2,TRBV6-6,TRBJ2-7,TGTGCCAGCAGTGACACGGGGGGGTCCTACGAGCAGTACTTC,CASSDTGGSYEQYF
-,13,-,TRBV9,TRBJ2-7,TGTGCCAGCAGCTCGAGGGACGCCTACGAGCAGTACTTC,CASSSRDAYEQYF
-,15,-,TRBV20-1,TRBJ1-5,TGCAGTGCGCTGCGGGGGGCAGATAGCAATCAGCCCCAGCATTTT,CSALRGADSNQPQHF
-,18,TRBD2,TRBV7-9,TRBJ2-1,TGTGCCGGCAGGCTTGGTAGCGGGAACCCGGGATCCTACAATGAGCAGTTCTTC,CAGRLGSGNPGSYNEQFF
-,15,-,TRBV7-9,TRBJ2-7,TGTGCCAGCAGCTTAGCCGACACGAAGTCCTACGAGCAGTACTTC,CASSLADTKSYEQYF
-,14,TRBD2,TRBV12-3/TRBV12-4,TRBJ2-7,TGTGCCAGCAGTTCGCGGGGGACTAGTCCCGAGCAGTACTTC,CASSSRGTSPEQYF
-,16,TRBD1,TRBV7-2,TRBJ1-1,TGTGCCAGCAGCTCGGCGGGACAGCGGAGGGACACTGAAGCTTTCTTT,CASSSAGQRRDTEAFF
few,12,TRBD1,TRBV5-1,TRBJ1-1,TGCGCCAGCAGCAGGGACAGGGGTGAAGCTTTCTTT,CASSRDRGEAFF
-,11,-,TRBV10-3,TRBJ2-3,TGTGCCTCGACTACCACAGATACGCAGTATTTT,CASTTTDTQYF
few,15,-,TRBV4-1,TRBJ2-7,TGCGCCAGCAGCCAGCCTAGCTCGAGCGCCTACGAGCAGTACTTC,CASSQPSSSAYEQYF
-,14,-,TRBV18,TRBJ2-5,TGTGCCAGCTCACCGATGACGGTGGAAGAGACCCAGTACTTC,CASSPMTVEETQYF
-,15,-,TRBV7-9,TRBJ2-1,TGTGCCAGCAGCTTAGACAGGGCCCTACCCAATGAGCAGTTCTTC,CASSLDRALPNEQFF
once,18,TRBD2,TRBV7-9,TRBJ2-7,TGTGCCAGCAGCTTAGCGAATAGAGCGGGAGGAAGCGTGTACGAGCAGTACTTC,CASSLANRAGGSVYEQYF
once,14,-,TRBV3-1,TRBJ1-1,TGCGCCAGCAGCCAAGTATCACGGAACGCTGAAGCTTTCTTT,CASSQVSRNAEAFF
once,14,TRBD2,TRBV20-1,TRBJ2-7,TGCAGTGCCGATTCGAAACTAGCGGACTACGAGCAGTACTTC,CSADSKLADYEQYF
-,14,-,TRBV7-9,TRBJ2-7,TGTGCCAGCAGCTTTGGAGACAACTCCTACGAGCAGTACTTC,CASSFGDNSYEQYF
-,13,-,TRBV7-2,TRBJ2-5,TGTGCCAGCAGCGCGTGGGCGGTAGAGACCCAGTACTTC,CASSAWAVETQYF